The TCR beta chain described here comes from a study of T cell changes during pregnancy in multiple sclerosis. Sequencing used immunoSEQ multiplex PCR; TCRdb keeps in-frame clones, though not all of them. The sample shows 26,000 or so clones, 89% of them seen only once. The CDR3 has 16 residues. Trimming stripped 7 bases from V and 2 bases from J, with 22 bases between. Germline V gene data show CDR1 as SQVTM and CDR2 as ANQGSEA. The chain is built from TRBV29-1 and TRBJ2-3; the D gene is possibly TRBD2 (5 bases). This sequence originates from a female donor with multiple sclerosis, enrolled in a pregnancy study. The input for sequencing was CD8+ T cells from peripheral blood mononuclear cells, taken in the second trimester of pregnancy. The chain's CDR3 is CSAPLDGVRDTDTQYF. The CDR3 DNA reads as TGCAGCGCCCCCCTCGATGGGGTTCGGGACACAGATACGCAGTATTTT.